This TCR beta chain was identified in a study of tissue T cells after allogeneic stem cell transplantation. Study-wide results and caveats: Only a limited share of tissue TCRs appeared in blood or spleen.

Assay used: immunoSEQ multiplex PCR; TCRdb lists only in-frame clones, some missing. This sample yields approximately 8,500 clones, of which 40% to 50% are seen a single time; approximately 1.5% belongs to the top ten. Time point given: mouse harvest day 7 after allogeneic transplant. Tail vein injection delivered 10^7 T-cell-depleted bone marrow cells and 10^6 splenic CD5+ T cells. Details on this clone: Its antigen remains unknown. The germline and genes are mouse ones. The CDR3 end is not reached by the read, which stops 1 residue before it; the germline J gene fills it in.

The ends were cut back, 6 bases at V and 5 bases at J, with 6 bases in the middle. The CDR3 length is 11 residues. The germline CDR1 and CDR2 sequences are KGHPV and FQNQEV (reference sequence). The rearrangement joins TRBV26 to TRBJ2-4; D is possibly TRBD1 (6 bases). The sequenced material came from skin. The receptor was derived from a female BALB/c mouse given C57BL/6 T cells with graft-versus-host disease after an allogeneic hematopoietic cell transplant. The CDR3 DNA, read in part, is TGTGCCAGCAGACAGGGAAACACCTTGTAC. Residues: CASRQGNTLY. The whole CDR3 reads CASRQGNTLYF.